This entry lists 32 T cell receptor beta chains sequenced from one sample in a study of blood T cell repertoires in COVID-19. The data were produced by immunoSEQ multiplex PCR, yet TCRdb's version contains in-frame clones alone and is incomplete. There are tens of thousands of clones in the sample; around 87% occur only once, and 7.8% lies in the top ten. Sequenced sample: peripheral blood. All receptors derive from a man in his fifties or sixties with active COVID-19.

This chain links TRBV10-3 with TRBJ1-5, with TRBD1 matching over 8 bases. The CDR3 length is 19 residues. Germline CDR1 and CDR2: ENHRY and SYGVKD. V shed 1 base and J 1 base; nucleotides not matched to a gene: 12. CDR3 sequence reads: CAISEFSAGGDASNQPQHF. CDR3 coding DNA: TGTGCCATCAGTGAGTTTTCGGCAGGGGGCGATGCAAGCAATCAGCCCCAGCATTTT.

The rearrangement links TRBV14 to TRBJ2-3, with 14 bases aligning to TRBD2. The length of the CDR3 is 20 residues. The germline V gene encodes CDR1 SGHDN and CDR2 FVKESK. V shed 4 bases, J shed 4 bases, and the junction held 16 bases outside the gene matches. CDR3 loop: CASSPGVGTSGSWGSDTQYF. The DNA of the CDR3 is TGTGCCAGCAGCCCCGGTGTCGGGACTAGCGGGAGTTGGGGGTCAGATACGCAGTATTTT.

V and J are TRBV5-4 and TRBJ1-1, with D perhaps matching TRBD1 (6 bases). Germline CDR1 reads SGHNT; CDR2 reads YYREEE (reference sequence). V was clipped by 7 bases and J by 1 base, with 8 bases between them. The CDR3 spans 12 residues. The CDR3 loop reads CASGQRNTEAFF. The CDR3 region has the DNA TGTGCCAGCGGACAGAGGAACACTGAAGCTTTCTTT.

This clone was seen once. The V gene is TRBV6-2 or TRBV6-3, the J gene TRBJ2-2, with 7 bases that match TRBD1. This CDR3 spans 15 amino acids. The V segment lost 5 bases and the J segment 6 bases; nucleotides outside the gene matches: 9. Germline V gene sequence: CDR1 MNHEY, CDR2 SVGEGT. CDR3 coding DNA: TGTGCCAGCAGTGACAGGGAGCCTTATCCCGGGGAGCTGTTTTTT. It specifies CASSDREPYPGELFF.

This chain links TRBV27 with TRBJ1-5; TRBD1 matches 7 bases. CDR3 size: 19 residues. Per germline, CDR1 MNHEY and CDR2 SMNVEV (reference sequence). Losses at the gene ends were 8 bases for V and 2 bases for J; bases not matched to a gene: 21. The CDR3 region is CASPKGSGARGFGNQPQHF. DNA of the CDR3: TGTGCCAGCCCTAAGGGTAGTGGGGCCAGGGGGTTTGGCAATCAGCCCCAGCATTTT.

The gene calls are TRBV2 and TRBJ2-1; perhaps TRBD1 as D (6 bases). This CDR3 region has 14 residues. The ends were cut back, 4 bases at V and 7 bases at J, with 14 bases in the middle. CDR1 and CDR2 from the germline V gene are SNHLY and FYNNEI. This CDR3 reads CASSGLQGRNEQFF. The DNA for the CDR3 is TGTGCCAGCAGTGGTCTACAGGGTAGGAATGAGCAGTTCTTC.

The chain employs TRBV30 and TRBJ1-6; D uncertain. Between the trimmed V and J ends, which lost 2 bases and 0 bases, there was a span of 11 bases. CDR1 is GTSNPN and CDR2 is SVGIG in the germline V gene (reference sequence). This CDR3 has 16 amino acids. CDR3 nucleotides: TGTGCCTGGAGTAAGGGCGGGAGCTCCTATAATTCACCCCTCCACTTT. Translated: CAWSKGGSSYNSPLHF.

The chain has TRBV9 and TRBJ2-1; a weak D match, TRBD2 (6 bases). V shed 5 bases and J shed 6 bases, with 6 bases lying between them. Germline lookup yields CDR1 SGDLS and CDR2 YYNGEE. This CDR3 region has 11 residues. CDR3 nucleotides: TGTGCCAGCAGGGGGGGCAATGAGCAGTTCTTC. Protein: CASRGGNEQFF.

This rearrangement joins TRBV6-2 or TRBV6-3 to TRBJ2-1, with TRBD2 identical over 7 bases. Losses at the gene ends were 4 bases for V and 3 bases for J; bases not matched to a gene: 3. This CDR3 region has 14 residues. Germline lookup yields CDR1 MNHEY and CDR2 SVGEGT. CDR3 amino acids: CASSWEGDYNEQFF. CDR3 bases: TGTGCCAGCAGTTGGGAGGGCGACTACAATGAGCAGTTCTTC.

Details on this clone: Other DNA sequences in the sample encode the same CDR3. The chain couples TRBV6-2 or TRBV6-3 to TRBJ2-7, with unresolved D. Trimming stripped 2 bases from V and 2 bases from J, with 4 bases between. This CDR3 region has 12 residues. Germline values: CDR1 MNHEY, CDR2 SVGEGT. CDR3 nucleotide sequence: TGTGCCAGCAGTTACCCTCCCTACGAGCAGTACTTC. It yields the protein CASSYPPYEQYF.

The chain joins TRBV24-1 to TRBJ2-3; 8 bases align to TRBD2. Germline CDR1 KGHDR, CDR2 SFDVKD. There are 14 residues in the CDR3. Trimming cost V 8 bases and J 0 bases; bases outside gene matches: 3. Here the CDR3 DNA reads TGTGCCACCATGGCTAGCGGGAGCACAGATACGCAGTATTTT. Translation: CATMASGSTDTQYF.

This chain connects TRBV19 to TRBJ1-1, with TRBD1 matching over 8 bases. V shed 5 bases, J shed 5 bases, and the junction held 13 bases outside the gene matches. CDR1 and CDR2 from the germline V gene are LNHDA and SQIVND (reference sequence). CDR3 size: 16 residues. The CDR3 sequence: CASSLTGGERMTEAFF. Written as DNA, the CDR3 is TGTGCCAGTAGTCTAACAGGGGGTGAAAGAATGACTGAAGCTTTCTTT.

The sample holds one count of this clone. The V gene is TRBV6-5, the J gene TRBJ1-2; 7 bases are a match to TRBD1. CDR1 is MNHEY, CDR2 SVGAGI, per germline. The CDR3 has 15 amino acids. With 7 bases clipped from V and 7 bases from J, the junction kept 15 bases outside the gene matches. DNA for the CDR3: TGTGCCAGCACAGTGTCACAGGGGATGGATGGTGGCTACACCTTC. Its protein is CASTVSQGMDGGYTF.

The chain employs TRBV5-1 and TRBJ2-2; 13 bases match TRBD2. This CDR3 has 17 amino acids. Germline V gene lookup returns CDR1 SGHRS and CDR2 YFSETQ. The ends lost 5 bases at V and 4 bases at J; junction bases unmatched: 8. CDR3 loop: CASRWTSGSPGTGELFF. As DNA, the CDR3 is TGCGCCAGCAGATGGACTAGCGGGAGTCCGGGCACCGGGGAGCTGTTTTTT. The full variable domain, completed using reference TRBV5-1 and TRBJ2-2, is KAGVTQTPRYLIKTRGQQVTLSCSPISGHRSVSWYQQTPGQGLQFLFEYFSETQRNKGNFPGRFSGRQFSNSRSEMNVSTLELGDSALYLCASRWTSGSPGTGELFFGEGSRLTVL.

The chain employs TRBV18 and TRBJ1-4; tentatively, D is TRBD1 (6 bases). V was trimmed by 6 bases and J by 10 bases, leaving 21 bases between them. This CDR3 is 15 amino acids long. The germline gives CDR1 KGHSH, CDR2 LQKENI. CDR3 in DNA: TGTGCCAGCTCCCCCGGGGAGCTTCAACAGGGAAAACTGTTTTTT. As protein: CASSPGELQQGKLFF.

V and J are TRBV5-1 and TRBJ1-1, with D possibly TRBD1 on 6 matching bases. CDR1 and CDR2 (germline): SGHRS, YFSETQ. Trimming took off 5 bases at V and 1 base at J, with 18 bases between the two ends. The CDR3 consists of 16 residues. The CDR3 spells CASSSTSGQQNTEAFF. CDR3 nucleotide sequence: TGCGCCAGCAGTTCAACAAGCGGACAGCAGAACACTGAAGCTTTCTTT.

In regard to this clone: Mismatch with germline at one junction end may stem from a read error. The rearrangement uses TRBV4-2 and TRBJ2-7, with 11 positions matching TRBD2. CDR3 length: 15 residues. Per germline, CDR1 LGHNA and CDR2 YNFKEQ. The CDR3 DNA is TGTGCCAGCAGCCAAGATCCGAGTAGCGGGAGGGCCTCGAACTTC. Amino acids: CASSQDPSSGRASNF.

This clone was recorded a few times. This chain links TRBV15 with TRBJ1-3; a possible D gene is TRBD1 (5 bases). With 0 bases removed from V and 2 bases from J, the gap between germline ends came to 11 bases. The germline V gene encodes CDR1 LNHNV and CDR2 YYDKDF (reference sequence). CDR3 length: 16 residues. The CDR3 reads CATSREAGPAGNTIYF. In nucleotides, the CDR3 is TGTGCCACCAGCAGAGAGGCAGGGCCGGCTGGAAACACCATATATTTT.

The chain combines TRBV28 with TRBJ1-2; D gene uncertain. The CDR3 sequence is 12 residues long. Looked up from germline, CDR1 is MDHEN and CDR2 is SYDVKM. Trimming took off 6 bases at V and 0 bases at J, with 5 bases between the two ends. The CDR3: CASREPNYGYTF. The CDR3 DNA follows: TGTGCCAGCAGGGAGCCTAACTATGGCTACACCTTC.

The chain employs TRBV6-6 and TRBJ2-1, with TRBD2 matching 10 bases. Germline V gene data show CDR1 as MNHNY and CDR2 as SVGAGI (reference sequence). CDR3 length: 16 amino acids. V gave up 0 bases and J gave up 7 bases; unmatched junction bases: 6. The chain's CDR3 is CASSYSTLGLANEQFF. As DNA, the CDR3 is TGTGCCAGCAGTTACTCGACCTTGGGACTAGCGAATGAGCAGTTCTTC.

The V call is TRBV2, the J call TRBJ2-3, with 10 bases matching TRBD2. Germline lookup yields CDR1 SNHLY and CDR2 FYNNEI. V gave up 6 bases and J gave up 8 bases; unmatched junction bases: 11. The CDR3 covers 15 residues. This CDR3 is CASRSLAGVLGTQYF. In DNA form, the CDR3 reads TGTGCCAGCAGATCCCTAGCGGGGGTCCTAGGTACGCAGTATTTT.

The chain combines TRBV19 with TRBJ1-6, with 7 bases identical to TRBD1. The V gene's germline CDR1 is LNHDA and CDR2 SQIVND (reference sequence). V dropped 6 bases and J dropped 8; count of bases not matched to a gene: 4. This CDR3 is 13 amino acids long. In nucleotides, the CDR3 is TGTGCCAGTAGGGACAGGCGAGATTCACCCCTCCACTTT. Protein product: CASRDRRDSPLHF.

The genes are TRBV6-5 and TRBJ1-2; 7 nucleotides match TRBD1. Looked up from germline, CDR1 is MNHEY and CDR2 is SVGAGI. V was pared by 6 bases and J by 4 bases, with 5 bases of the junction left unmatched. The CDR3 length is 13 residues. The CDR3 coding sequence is TGTGCCAGCAGACTACAGGGGCCCTATGGCTACACCTTC. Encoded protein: CASRLQGPYGYTF.

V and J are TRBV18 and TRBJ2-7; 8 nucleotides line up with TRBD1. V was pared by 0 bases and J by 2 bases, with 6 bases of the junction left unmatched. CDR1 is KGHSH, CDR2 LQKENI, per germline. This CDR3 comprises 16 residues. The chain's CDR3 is CASSPPDRAAAYEQYF. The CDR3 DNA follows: TGTGCCAGCTCACCACCGGACAGGGCAGCAGCCTACGAGCAGTACTTC.

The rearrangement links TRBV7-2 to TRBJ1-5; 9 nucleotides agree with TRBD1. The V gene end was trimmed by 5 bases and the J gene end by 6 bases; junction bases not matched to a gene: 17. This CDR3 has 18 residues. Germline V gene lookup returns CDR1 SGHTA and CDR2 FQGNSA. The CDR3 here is CASSPTPYRGRGPQPQHF. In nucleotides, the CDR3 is TGTGCCAGCAGCCCGACCCCCTACAGGGGGCGGGGGCCTCAGCCCCAGCATTTT.

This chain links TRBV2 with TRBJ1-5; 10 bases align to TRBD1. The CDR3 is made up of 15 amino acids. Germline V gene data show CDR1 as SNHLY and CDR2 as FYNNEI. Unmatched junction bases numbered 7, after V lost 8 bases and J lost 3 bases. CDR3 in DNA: TGTGCCAGCGCTTTTGACAGGGGGCACAATCAGCCCCAGCATTTT. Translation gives CASAFDRGHNQPQHF. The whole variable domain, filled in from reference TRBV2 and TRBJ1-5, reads EPEVTQTPSHQVTQMGQEVILRCVPISNHLYFYWYRQILGQKVEFLVSFYNNEISEKSEIFDDQFSVERPDGSNFTLKIRSTKLEDSAMYFCASAFDRGHNQPQHFGDGTRLSIL.

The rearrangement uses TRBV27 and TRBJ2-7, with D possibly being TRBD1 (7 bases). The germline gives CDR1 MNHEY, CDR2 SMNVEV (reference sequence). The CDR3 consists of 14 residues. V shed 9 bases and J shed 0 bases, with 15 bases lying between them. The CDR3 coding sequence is TGTGCCAGTCGACAGGGACTCAGCTCCTACGAGCAGTACTTC. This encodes CASRQGLSSYEQYF.

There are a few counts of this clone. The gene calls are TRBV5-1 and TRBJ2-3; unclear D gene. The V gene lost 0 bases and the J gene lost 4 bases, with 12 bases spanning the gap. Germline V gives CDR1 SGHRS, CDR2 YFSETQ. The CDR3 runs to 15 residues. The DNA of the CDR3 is TGCGCCAGCAGCTTGGGTCAATCACTGGCAGATACGCAGTATTTT. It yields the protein CASSLGQSLADTQYF.

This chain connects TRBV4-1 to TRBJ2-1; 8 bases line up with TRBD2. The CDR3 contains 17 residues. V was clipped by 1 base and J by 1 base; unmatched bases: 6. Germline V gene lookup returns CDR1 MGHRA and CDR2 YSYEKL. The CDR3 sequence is CASSQGSSGRSYNEQFF. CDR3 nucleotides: TGCGCCAGCAGCCAAGGGTCTAGCGGGCGGTCCTACAATGAGCAGTTCTTC.

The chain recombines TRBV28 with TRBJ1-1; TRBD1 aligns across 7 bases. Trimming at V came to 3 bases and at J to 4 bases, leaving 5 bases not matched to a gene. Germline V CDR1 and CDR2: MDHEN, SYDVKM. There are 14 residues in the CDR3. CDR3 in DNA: TGTGCCAGCAGTTTGGAGGGGGCGCGCACTGAAGCTTTCTTT. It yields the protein CASSLEGARTEAFF.

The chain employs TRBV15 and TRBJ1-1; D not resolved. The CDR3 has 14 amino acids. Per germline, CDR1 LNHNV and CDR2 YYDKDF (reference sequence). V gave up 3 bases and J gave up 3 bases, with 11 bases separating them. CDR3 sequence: CATSSGKWDTEAFF. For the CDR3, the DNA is TGTGCCACCAGCAGCGGGAAATGGGACACTGAAGCTTTCTTT.

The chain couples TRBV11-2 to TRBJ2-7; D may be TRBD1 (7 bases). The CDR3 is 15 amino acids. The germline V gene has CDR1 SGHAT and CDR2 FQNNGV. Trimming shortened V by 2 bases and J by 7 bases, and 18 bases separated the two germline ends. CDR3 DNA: TGTGCCAGCAGCTTATATGGTCGCAGGGGGAGGGAGCAGTACTTC. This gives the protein CASSLYGRRGREQYF.